Listed below are T cell receptor beta chains from one sample, sequenced in a study of T cell repertoires in cytomegalovirus infection. Their recognized antigens are unknown. In TCRdb, the reads were re-called with MiXCR into one record per CDR3 protein. The sample yields roughly 570,000 distinct CDR3 sequences, around two fifths seen once. The specimen comprised cultured PBMCs, sampled from culture after CMV antigen stimulation. The receptor set was obtained from a human donor in good health (CMV status not recorded). Some clones in this sample may be carry-over from other donors' samples. Each CDR3 is given with its conserved first and last residue. A D gene is named only where the DNA matches it firmly. Clone size is shown for a subset of rows, as once, few, many or a class of expanded clone.

J gene: TRBJ1-2
V gene: TRBV13
clone size: .
D gene: .
CDR3 DNA: TGTGCCAGCAGCTTAGGCCTCGGCGAGGGAATGGGATATGGCTACACCTTC
CDR3 protein: CASSLGLGEGMGYGYTF

J gene: TRBJ2-2
V gene: TRBV5-4
clone size: few
D gene: TRBD1
CDR3 DNA: TGTGCCAGCAGCTGGACGTCAGGGGGCCCCGGGGAGCTGTTTTTT
CDR3 protein: CASSWTSGGPGELFF

J gene: TRBJ1-4
V gene: TRBV6-1
clone size: .
D gene: TRBD1
CDR3 DNA: TGTGCCAGCAGTGAAGCCAGGACAGGGGGTGAAAAACTGTTTTTT
CDR3 protein: CASSEARTGGEKLFF

J gene: TRBJ1-5
V gene: TRBV5-5
clone size: .
D gene: .
CDR3 DNA: TGTGCCAGCAGCTTTAGGACAGCCGGGCAGCCCCAGCATTTT
CDR3 protein: CASSFRTAGQPQHF

J gene: TRBJ2-1
V gene: TRBV7-2
clone size: .
D gene: .
CDR3 DNA: TGTGCCAGCAGCTTAGGTTGGGCGGGGAGGAATGAGCAGTTCTTC
CDR3 protein: CASSLGWAGRNEQFF

J gene: TRBJ1-3
V gene: TRBV7-3
clone size: few
D gene: .
CDR3 DNA: TGTGCCAGCAGCTTAACTACTGGAAACACCATATATTTT
CDR3 protein: CASSLTTGNTIYF

J gene: TRBJ2-3
V gene: TRBV7-6
clone size: few
D gene: .
CDR3 DNA: TGTGCCAGCAGCTCCGAATTAGGTCCCACAGATACGCAGTATTTT
CDR3 protein: CASSSELGPTDTQYF

J gene: TRBJ1-2
V gene: TRBV7-2
clone size: few
D gene: TRBD1
CDR3 DNA: TGTGCCAGCAGTTCGACAGGGCTCTATGGCTACACCTTC
CDR3 protein: CASSSTGLYGYTF

J gene: TRBJ2-7
V gene: TRBV7-2
clone size: many
D gene: TRBD2
CDR3 DNA: TGTGCCAGCAGCCTGCGAAAACTAGCGGACGAGCAGTACTTC
CDR3 protein: CASSLRKLADEQYF

J gene: TRBJ1-2
V gene: TRBV6-1
clone size: .
D gene: .
CDR3 DNA: TGTGCCAGCAGTGACGGTGGGGAGGCGACTAACTATGGCTACACCTTC
CDR3 protein: CASSDGGEATNYGYTF

J gene: TRBJ2-3
V gene: TRBV7-2
clone size: few
D gene: .
CDR3 DNA: TGTGCCAGCAGCCCGAGGATAGTCCCGGGTTCTGTAGATACGCAGTATTTT
CDR3 protein: CASSPRIVPGSVDTQYF

J gene: TRBJ1-4
V gene: TRBV2
clone size: .
D gene: .
CDR3 DNA: TGTGCCAGCAAGGGGGGACGAGGGGGAACTAATGAAAAACTGTTTTTT
CDR3 protein: CASKGGRGGTNEKLFF

J gene: TRBJ1-5
V gene: TRBV15
clone size: .
D gene: .
CDR3 DNA: TGTGCCACCAGCGTATATAGCAATCAGCCCCAGCATTTT
CDR3 protein: CATSVYSNQPQHF

J gene: TRBJ1-5
V gene: TRBV2
clone size: .
D gene: .
CDR3 DNA: TGTGCCGCCCGCACCAGCACGGCGTTCAATCAGCCCCAGCATTTT
CDR3 protein: CAARTSTAFNQPQHF

J gene: TRBJ2-5
V gene: TRBV7-2
clone size: many
D gene: .
CDR3 DNA: TGTGCCAGCAGCTTAGTTCGGGAGACCCAGTACTTC
CDR3 protein: CASSLVRETQYF

J gene: TRBJ1-2
V gene: TRBV18
clone size: .
D gene: .
CDR3 DNA: TGTGCCAGCTCACTCGGACAGCCCGGGGGGGGCTACACCTTC
CDR3 protein: CASSLGQPGGGYTF

J gene: TRBJ2-3
V gene: TRBV4-2
clone size: .
D gene: .
CDR3 DNA: TGTGCCAGCAGCCGTCTGGGCGACGGGAGTAACACAGATACGCAGTATTTT
CDR3 protein: CASSRLGDGSNTDTQYF

J gene: TRBJ1-4
V gene: TRBV2
clone size: .
D gene: TRBD1
CDR3 DNA: TGTGCCAGCAGTGGGGGACAGCCTAATGAAAAACTGTTTTTT
CDR3 protein: CASSGGQPNEKLFF

J gene: TRBJ1-2
V gene: TRBV7-8
clone size: few
D gene: .
CDR3 DNA: TGTGCCAGCAGCTTCGAGGGGAGGCGCCTTAACTATGGCTACACCTTC
CDR3 protein: CASSFEGRRLNYGYTF

J gene: TRBJ1-1
V gene: TRBV20-1
clone size: .
D gene: TRBD1
CDR3 DNA: TGCAGTGCCCATCCAGGGGGCCTGAGAACTGAAGCTTTCTTT
CDR3 protein: CSAHPGGLRTEAFF

J gene: TRBJ2-3
V gene: TRBV7-9
clone size: few
D gene: TRBD1
CDR3 DNA: TGTGCCAGCAGCGCCGAGGCCCGACAGGGGATAGCTAAGAAGTATTTT
CDR3 protein: CASSAEARQGIAKKYF

J gene: TRBJ2-1
V gene: TRBV7-2
clone size: few
D gene: .
CDR3 DNA: TGTGCCAGCAGCCCCTTTCGGGGGAGTGATGAGCAGTTCTTC
CDR3 protein: CASSPFRGSDEQFF

J gene: TRBJ2-7
V gene: TRBV6-5
clone size: .
D gene: TRBD1
CDR3 DNA: TGTGCCAGCAGTTACCGGACGGGACAGTACGAGCAGTACTTC
CDR3 protein: CASSYRTGQYEQYF

J gene: TRBJ2-1
V gene: TRBV7-6
clone size: once
D gene: .
CDR3 DNA: TGTGCCAGCAGCTTAGCGCGAAGCTCCTACAATGAGCAGTTCTTC
CDR3 protein: CASSLARSSYNEQFF

J gene: TRBJ1-5
V gene: TRBV27
clone size: .
D gene: .
CDR3 DNA: TGTGCCAGCAGTTCCGTTTATAGCAATCAGCCCCAGCATTTT
CDR3 protein: CASSSVYSNQPQHF

J gene: TRBJ2-5
V gene: TRBV7-4
clone size: .
D gene: .
CDR3 DNA: TGTGCCAGCAGCTTAATCGGACCCCAAGAGACCCAGTACTTC
CDR3 protein: CASSLIGPQETQYF

J gene: TRBJ2-5
V gene: TRBV12-3/TRBV12-4
clone size: .
D gene: TRBD2
CDR3 DNA: TGTGCCAGCGCGCAGGAGGGACTAGCGGGGCGGATGGGGGAGACCCAGTACTTC
CDR3 protein: CASAQEGLAGRMGETQYF

J gene: TRBJ1-2
V gene: TRBV10-3
clone size: few
D gene: TRBD1
CDR3 DNA: TGTGCCATCAGTGGGGACAGGGGGCTATATGGCTACACCTTC
CDR3 protein: CAISGDRGLYGYTF

J gene: TRBJ2-7
V gene: TRBV7-4
clone size: .
D gene: .
CDR3 DNA: TGTGCCAGCAGCTCCATTACTGGATACGAGCAGTACTTC
CDR3 protein: CASSSITGYEQYF

J gene: TRBJ2-1
V gene: TRBV18
clone size: .
D gene: TRBD2
CDR3 DNA: TGTGCCAGCTCCCCGGGACTACTAGCAGGCAATGAGCAGTTCTTC
CDR3 protein: CASSPGLLAGNEQFF

J gene: TRBJ1-4
V gene: TRBV12-3/TRBV12-4
clone size: .
D gene: .
CDR3 DNA: TGTGCCAGCACCCTCACGGCAACTAATGAAAAACTGTTTTTT
CDR3 protein: CASTLTATNEKLFF

J gene: TRBJ2-3
V gene: TRBV12-3/TRBV12-4
clone size: .
D gene: TRBD2
CDR3 DNA: TGTGCCAGCAGTGATCAGACTAGCGGGAGTACAGATACGCAGTATTTT
CDR3 protein: CASSDQTSGSTDTQYF

J gene: TRBJ2-7
V gene: TRBV30
clone size: .
D gene: TRBD2
CDR3 DNA: TGTGCCTGGAGTGCTCCCGGGACTAGCGGGAGACGATACGAGCAGTACTTC
CDR3 protein: CAWSAPGTSGRRYEQYF

J gene: TRBJ2-7
V gene: TRBV14
clone size: .
D gene: .
CDR3 DNA: TGTGCCAGCAGCGGTCGGGGGATGGAGCAGTACTTC
CDR3 protein: CASSGRGMEQYF

J gene: TRBJ2-7
V gene: TRBV18
clone size: few
D gene: .
CDR3 DNA: TGTGCCAGCTCACCACCGGAGGGGAGGGGGCTCCGGAGCGAGCAGTACTTC
CDR3 protein: CASSPPEGRGLRSEQYF

J gene: TRBJ1-6
V gene: TRBV11-2
clone size: .
D gene: .
CDR3 DNA: TGTGCCAGCAGCTCCCCCTTTAATTCACCCCTCCACTTT
CDR3 protein: CASSSPFNSPLHF

J gene: TRBJ2-2
V gene: TRBV18
clone size: once
D gene: .
CDR3 DNA: TGTGCCAGCTCAGCGCAGACATCTATGTTTTTT
CDR3 protein: CASSAQTSMFF

J gene: TRBJ2-7
V gene: TRBV10-3
clone size: .
D gene: .
CDR3 DNA: TGTGCCATCAGCGACGCATACGAGCAGTACTTC
CDR3 protein: CAISDAYEQYF

J gene: TRBJ2-2
V gene: TRBV20-1
clone size: .
D gene: TRBD2
CDR3 DNA: TGCAGTGCAAGAGCGGGAGGCGCCGGGGAGCTGTTTTTT
CDR3 protein: CSARAGGAGELFF

J gene: TRBJ1-5
V gene: TRBV11-2
clone size: few
D gene: .
CDR3 DNA: TGTGCCAGCAGCCGGCGCTGGGATCAGCCCCAGCATTTT
CDR3 protein: CASSRRWDQPQHF

J gene: TRBJ1-4
V gene: TRBV7-8
clone size: .
D gene: .
CDR3 DNA: TGTGCCAGCAGCTTAGTGGGGGAGGTAGCCCTCTGGAATGAAAAACTGTTTTTT
CDR3 protein: CASSLVGEVALWNEKLFF

J gene: TRBJ2-1
V gene: TRBV20-1
clone size: .
D gene: .
CDR3 DNA: TGCAGTGCTAGAGGTTGGGGCCGGGCGGACAATGAGCAGTTCTTC
CDR3 protein: CSARGWGRADNEQFF

J gene: TRBJ1-5
V gene: TRBV7-8
clone size: .
D gene: .
CDR3 DNA: TGTGCCAGCAGTCTTGACTTCAATCAGCCCCAGCATTTT
CDR3 protein: CASSLDFNQPQHF

J gene: TRBJ2-1
V gene: TRBV6-1
clone size: few
D gene: TRBD2
CDR3 DNA: TGTGCCAGCAGTGAAGCGTACCCGTACGGCGGGAGGCGCAATGAGCAGTTCTTC
CDR3 protein: CASSEAYPYGGRRNEQFF

J gene: TRBJ2-1
V gene: TRBV19
clone size: .
D gene: .
CDR3 DNA: TGTGCCAGTAGTATAGCTCTGGGGGCAGATGAGCAGTTCTTC
CDR3 protein: CASSIALGADEQFF

J gene: TRBJ1-6
V gene: TRBV27
clone size: .
D gene: .
CDR3 DNA: TGTGCCTTCGGAATTCCGAGGAGAATATCCTATAATTCACCCCTCCACTTT
CDR3 protein: CAFGIPRRISYNSPLHF